This note documents a single TCR beta chain sequence. This clonotype has a count of ten or more. The clone's antigen remains unknown. There are no base qualities to consult, and no much larger clone falls within one base. These data are taken from a study. V is shortened by 2 bases, J by 4 bases, and the region joining them spans 16 bases. The germline V gene provides CDR1 SGHTA and CDR2 FQGNSA. The CDR3 numbers 16 residues from cysteine through phenylalanine. The only DNA kept is the CDR3, 48 bases in frame from the first base. Reads for this sample came from an Illumina MiSeq. The public reads were run again by TCRdb, first through fastp at Q25 and then through MiXCR, and only productive beta chains were kept. Each CDR3 protein appears once, grouped with its most common genes and DNA. This sample has some 4,000 distinct CDR3 sequences in its table, and over 9.5% of those were observed once. The ten largest clones capture about 13% of the sample.

This receptor was identified in a human donor with rheumatoid arthritis. The receptor chain draws on TRBV7-2 and TRBJ2-3, and perhaps TRBD1 as D gene, on 6 matching bases. The sample comprised CD4+ T cells from synovial fluid. Here is the DNA: TGTGCCAGCAGCTTATCGGGGACAAAGGGCGCAGATACGCAGTATTTT. This gives the protein CASSLSGTKGADTQYF.